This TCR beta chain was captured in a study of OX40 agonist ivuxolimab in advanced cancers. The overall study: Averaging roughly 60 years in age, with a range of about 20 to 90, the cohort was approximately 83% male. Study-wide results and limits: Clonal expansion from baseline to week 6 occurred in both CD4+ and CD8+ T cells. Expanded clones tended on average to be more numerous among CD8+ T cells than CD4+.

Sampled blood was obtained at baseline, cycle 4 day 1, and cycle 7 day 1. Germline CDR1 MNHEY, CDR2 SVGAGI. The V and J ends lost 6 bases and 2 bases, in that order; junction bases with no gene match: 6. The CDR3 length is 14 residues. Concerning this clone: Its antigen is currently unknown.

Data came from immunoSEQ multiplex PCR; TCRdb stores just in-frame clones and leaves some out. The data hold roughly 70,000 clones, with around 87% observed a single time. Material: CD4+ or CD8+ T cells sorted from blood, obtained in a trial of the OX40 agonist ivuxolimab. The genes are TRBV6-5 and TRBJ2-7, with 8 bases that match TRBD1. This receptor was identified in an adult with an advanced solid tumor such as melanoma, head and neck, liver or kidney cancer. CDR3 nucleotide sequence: TGTGCCAGCAGCTCCGACAGGGGTGCCTACGAGCAGTACTTC. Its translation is CASSSDRGAYEQYF.